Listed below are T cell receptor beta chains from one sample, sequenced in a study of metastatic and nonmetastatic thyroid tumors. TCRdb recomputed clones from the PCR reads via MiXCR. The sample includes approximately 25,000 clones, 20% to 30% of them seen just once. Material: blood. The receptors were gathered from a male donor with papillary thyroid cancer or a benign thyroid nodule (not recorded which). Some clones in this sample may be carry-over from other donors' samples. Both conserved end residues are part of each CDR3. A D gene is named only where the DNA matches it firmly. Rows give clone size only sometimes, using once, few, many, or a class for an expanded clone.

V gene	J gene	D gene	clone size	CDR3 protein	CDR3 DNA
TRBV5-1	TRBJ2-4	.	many	CASSLARQEVGNIQYF	TGCGCCAGCAGCTTGGCCCGCCAGGAAGTGGGAAACATTCAGTACTTC
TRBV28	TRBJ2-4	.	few	CASSNIAAGKNIQYF	TGTGCCAGCTCAAACATAGCGGCAGGTAAAAACATTCAGTACTTC
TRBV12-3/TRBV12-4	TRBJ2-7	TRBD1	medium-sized	CASSRPGTGGNEQYF	TGTGCCAGCAGCCGACCGGGGACAGGGGGAAACGAGCAGTACTTC
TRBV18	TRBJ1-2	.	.	CASSPGQNYGYTF	TGTGCCAGCTCACCTGGACAGAATTATGGCTACACCTTC
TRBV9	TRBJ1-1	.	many	CASSFGGGSETEAFF	TGTGCCAGCAGCTTCGGGGGGGGGTCAGAAACTGAAGCTTTCTTT
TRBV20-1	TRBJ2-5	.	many	CSAPTTWSEETQYF	TGCAGTGCTCCAACGACTTGGAGCGAAGAGACCCAGTACTTC
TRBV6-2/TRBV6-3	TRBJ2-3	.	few	CASSFGAATDTQYF	TGTGCCAGCAGTTTCGGAGCGGCAACAGATACGCAGTATTTT
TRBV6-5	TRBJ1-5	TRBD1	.	CASSYSSIGGNRPQHF	TGTGCAAGCAGTTACTCTAGCATAGGGGGCAATCGGCCCCAGCATTTT
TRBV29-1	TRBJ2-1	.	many	CSGTQGKQFF	TGCAGCGGTACGCAGGGGAAGCAGTTCTTC
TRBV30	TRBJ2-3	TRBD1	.	CAWAQGVGYTQYF	TGTGCCTGGGCCCAGGGGGTCGGATATACGCAGTATTTT
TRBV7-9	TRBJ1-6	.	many	CASSPLGQGIPLHF	TGTGCCAGCAGCCCCCTGGGGCAGGGAATACCCCTCCACTTT
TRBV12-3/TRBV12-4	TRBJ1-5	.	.	CASSLTGPASEPQHF	TGTGCCAGCAGTTTAACAGGCCCTGCTAGTGAGCCCCAGCATTTT
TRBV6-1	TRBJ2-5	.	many	CASSRARLGQETQYF	TGTGCCAGCAGTCGCGCCAGGCTGGGGCAAGAGACCCAGTACTTC
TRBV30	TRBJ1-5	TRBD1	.	CAWSVGTGYNQPQHF	TGTGCCTGGAGTGTCGGGACAGGCTACAATCAGCCCCAGCATTTT
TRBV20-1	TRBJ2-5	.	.	CSAPSVGAQDWETQYF	TGCAGCGCCCCATCTGTGGGGGCCCAAGACTGGGAGACCCAGTACTTC
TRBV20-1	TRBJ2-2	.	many	CSARRGSNTGELFF	TGCAGTGCCCGACGTGGATCGAACACCGGGGAGCTGTTTTTT
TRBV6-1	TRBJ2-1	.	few	CASSLEGIRGNEQFF	TGTGCCAGCAGTCTAGAGGGAATAAGGGGAAATGAGCAGTTCTTC
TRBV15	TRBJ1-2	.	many	CATSPPTHNYGYTF	TGTGCCACCAGCCCACCGACACACAACTATGGCTACACCTTC
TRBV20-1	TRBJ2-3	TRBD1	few	CSARDIDRDRSPDTQYF	TGCAGTGCTAGAGATATAGACCGGGACAGGAGTCCAGATACGCAGTATTTT
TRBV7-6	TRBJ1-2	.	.	CASSLDKGMLYGYTF	TGTGCCAGCAGCTTAGATAAGGGAATGCTCTATGGCTACACCTTC
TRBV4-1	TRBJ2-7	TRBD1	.	CASSHQGGQGNYEQYF	TGCGCCAGCAGCCATCAGGGGGGACAGGGAAACTACGAGCAGTACTTC
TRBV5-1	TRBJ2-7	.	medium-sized	CASSDPDTYEQYF	TGCGCCAGCAGCGACCCGGACACATACGAGCAGTACTTC
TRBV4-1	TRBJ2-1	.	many	CASSQDTSLNEQFF	TGCGCCAGCAGCCAAGATACGTCACTCAATGAGCAGTTCTTC
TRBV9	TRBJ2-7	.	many	CASSVGQTAAYEQYF	TGTGCCAGCAGCGTAGGCCAGACAGCAGCCTACGAGCAGTACTTC
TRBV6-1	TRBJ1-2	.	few	CASSQQAGPYGYTF	TGTGCCAGCAGCCAACAGGCGGGACCCTATGGCTACACCTTC
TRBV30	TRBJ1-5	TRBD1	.	CAWRDQGAVGQPQHF	TGTGCCTGGAGGGACCAGGGGGCAGTAGGTCAGCCCCAGCATTTT
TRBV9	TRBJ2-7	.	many	CASSVEGAAYEQYF	TGTGCCAGCAGCGTAGAGGGAGCCGCCTACGAGCAGTACTTC
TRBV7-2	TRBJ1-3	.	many	CASSYAAFSGNTIYF	TGTGCCAGCAGCTACGCGGCTTTCTCTGGAAACACCATATATTTT
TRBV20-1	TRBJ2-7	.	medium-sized	CSAKPSGHYYEQYF	TGCAGTGCTAAGCCCTCTGGCCACTACTACGAGCAGTACTTC
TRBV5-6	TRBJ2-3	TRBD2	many	CASSLISGSSRTDTQYF	TGTGCCAGCAGCTTGATTAGCGGGAGCTCCCGCACAGATACGCAGTATTTT
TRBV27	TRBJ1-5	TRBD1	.	CASSPSGTGLSIQPQHF	TGTGCCAGCAGTCCATCGGGGACAGGGCTATCTATTCAGCCCCAGCATTTT
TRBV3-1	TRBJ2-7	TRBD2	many	CASSPTRTSVEQYF	TGTGCCAGCAGCCCCACCCGGACTAGTGTCGAGCAGTACTTC
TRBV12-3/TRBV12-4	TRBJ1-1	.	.	CARRPGQIRTEAIF	TGTGCCAGAAGACCCGGACAGATCCGCACTGAAGCTATCTTT
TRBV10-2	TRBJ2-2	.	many	CASTPSAITGIGELFF	TGCGCCAGCACCCCTTCCGCCATCACGGGCATCGGGGAGCTGTTTTTT
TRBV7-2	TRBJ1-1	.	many	CASSLEGSPMTEAFF	TGTGCCAGCAGCTTAGAGGGCAGCCCGATGACTGAAGCTTTCTTT
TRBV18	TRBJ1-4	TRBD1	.	CASRHGGQAEKLFF	TGTGCCAGCCGACATGGGGGACAGGCTGAAAAACTGTTTTTT
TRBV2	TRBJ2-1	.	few	CAIIEAGEQFF	TGTGCCATCATTGAGGCAGGTGAGCAGTTCTTC
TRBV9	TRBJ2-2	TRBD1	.	CASSVGVSVDTGEQFF	TGTGCCAGCAGCGTAGGAGTCAGTGTTGACACAGGGGAGCAGTTTTTT
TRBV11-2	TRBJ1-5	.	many	CASSSGTQPQHF	TGTGCCAGCAGTTCGGGGACCCAGCCCCAGCATTTT
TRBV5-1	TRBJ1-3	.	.	CASSLDFRNTIYF	TGCGCCAGCAGCTTGGATTTTAGAAACACCATATATTTT
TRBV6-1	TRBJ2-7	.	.	CASRGGGYSYEQYF	TGTGCCAGCAGAGGCGGAGGGTACTCCTACGAGCAGTACTTC
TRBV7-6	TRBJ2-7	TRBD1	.	CASSTRTGDEQYF	TGTGCCAGCAGCACCCGGACAGGAGACGAGCAGTACTTC
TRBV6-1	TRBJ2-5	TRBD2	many	CASRDLTSGETQYF	TGTGCCAGCAGGGATTTGACTAGCGGAGAGACCCAGTACTTC
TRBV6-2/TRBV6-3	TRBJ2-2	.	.	CASSYNENEELFF	TGTGCCAGCAGTTACAACGAGAACGAGGAGCTGTTTTTT
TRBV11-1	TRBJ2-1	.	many	CASSIGDEQFF	TGTGCCAGCAGCATAGGGGATGAGCAGTTCTTC
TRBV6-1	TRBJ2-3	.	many	CASSETVGYTDTQYF	TGTGCCAGCAGTGAAACAGTCGGGTACACAGATACGCAGTATTTT
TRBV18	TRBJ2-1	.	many	CASSPTGADEQFF	TGTGCCAGCTCACCAACGGGGGCCGATGAGCAGTTCTTC
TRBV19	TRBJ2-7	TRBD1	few	CASSDPGQQFYEQYF	TGTGCCAGTAGTGATCCGGGACAGCAGTTCTACGAGCAGTACTTC
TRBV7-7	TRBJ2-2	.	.	CAVYPTRANTVDLFF	TGTGCCGTCTACCCGACTCGGGCGAACACCGTGGATCTGTTTTTT
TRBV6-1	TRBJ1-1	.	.	CASRGGANSNTEAFF	TGTGCCAGCAGGGGGGGGGCCAACTCCAACACTGAAGCTTTCTTT
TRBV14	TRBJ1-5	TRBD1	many	CASSPYRGTGNTGNQPQHF	TGTGCCAGCAGCCCCTACCGCGGGACAGGGAACACCGGCAATCAGCCCCAGCATTTT
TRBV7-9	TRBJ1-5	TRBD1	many	CASSPTQGQPQHF	TGTGCCAGCAGCCCTACACAGGGGCAGCCCCAGCATTTT
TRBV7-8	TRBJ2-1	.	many	CASSYRSYEQFF	TGTGCCAGCAGCTACCGCTCGTATGAGCAGTTCTTC
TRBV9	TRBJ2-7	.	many	CASSGLFGEQYF	TGTGCCAGCAGCGGCCTTTTTGGAGAGCAGTACTTC
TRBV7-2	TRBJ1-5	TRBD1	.	CASSLTGAQPQHF	TGTGCCAGCAGCTTAACAGGGGCTCAGCCCCAGCATTTT
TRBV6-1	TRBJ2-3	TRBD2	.	CASSPRTSGADIQYF	TGTGCCAGCAGCCCTCGGACTAGCGGGGCAGATATTCAGTATTTT
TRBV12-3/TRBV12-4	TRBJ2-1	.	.	CASSSRLLASSYNEQFF	TGTGCCAGCAGTTCACGCTTACTCGCGAGCTCCTACAATGAGCAGTTCTTC
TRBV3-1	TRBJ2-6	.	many	CASSQDSAGANVLTF	TGTGCCAGCAGCCAAGATTCGGCGGGGGCCAACGTCCTGACTTTC
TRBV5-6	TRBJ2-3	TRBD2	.	CATSGLAITDTQYF	TGTGCCACTTCGGGACTAGCGATCACAGATACGCAGTATTTT